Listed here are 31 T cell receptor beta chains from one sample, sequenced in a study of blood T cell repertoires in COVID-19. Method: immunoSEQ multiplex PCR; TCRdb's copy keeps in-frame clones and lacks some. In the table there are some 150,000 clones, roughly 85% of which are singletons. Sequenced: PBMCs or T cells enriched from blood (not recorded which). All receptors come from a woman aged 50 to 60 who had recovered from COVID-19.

The CDR3 DNA reads as TGCAGCGGAAAGAGCCTGTCTCAGTATTTT. It is translated as CSGKSLSQYF. The V and J genes are TRBV29-1 and TRBJ2-3; no definite D call. Trimming removed 7 bases at V and 12 bases at J, with 14 bases between. This CDR3 spans 10 amino acids. Germline CDR1 and CDR2: SQVTM and ANQGSEA.

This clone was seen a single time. As DNA, the CDR3 is TGTGCCAGCAGAGGGACAGGGTTGGGCTACACCTTC. Encoded protein: CASRGTGLGYTF. The rearrangement uses TRBV6-5 and TRBJ1-2; 9 bases align to TRBD1. The germline V gene has CDR1 MNHEY and CDR2 SVGAGI. The V gene end was trimmed by 6 bases and the J gene end by 8 bases; junction bases not matched to a gene: 4. The CDR3 contains 12 residues.

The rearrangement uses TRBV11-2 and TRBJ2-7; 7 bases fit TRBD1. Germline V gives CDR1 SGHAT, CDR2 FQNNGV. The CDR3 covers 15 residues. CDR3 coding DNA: TGTGCCAGCAGCCTAGAACGGGACAGACCCTACGAGCAGTACGTC. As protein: CASSLERDRPYEQYV.

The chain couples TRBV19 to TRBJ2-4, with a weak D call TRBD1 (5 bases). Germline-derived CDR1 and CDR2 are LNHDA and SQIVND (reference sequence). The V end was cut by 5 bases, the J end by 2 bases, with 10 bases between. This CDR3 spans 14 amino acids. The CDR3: CASSDPGSKNIQYF. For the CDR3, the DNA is TGTGCCAGTAGTGATCCAGGGTCCAAAAACATTCAGTACTTC.

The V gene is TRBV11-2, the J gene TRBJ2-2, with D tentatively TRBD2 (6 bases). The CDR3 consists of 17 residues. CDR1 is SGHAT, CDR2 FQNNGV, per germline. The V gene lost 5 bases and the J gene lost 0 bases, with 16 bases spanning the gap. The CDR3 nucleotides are TGTGCCAGCAGCCCAACTCTCAGCGGGTCGAACACCGGGGAGCTGTTTTTT. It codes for CASSPTLSGSNTGELFF.

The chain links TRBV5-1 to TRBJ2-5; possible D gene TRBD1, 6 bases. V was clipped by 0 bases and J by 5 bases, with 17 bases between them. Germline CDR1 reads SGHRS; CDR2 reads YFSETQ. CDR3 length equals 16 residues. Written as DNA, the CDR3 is TGCGCCAGCAGCTTGGTCGTGGGGGCTAGTAGCGAGACCCAGTACTTC. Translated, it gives CASSLVVGASSETQYF.

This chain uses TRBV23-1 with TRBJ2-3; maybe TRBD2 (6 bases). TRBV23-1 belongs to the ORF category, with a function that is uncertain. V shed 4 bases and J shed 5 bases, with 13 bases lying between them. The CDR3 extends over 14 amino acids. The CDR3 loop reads CASSRASVGDTQYF. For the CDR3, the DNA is TGCGCCAGCAGTCGAGCTAGCGTGGGAGATACGCAGTATTTT.

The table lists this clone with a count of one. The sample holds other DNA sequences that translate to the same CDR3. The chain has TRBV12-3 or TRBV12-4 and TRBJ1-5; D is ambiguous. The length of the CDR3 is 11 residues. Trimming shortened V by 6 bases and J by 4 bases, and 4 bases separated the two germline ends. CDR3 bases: TGTGCCAGCAGCCTTAATCAGCCCCAGCATTTT. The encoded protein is CASSLNQPQHF.

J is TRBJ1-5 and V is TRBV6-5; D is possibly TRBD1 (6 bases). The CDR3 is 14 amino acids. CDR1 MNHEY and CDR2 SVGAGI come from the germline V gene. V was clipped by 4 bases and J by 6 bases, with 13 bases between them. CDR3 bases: TGTGCCAGCAGTTCCGGATTGGGGGCTCAGCCCCAGCATTTT. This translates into CASSSGLGAQPQHF.

The CDR3 protein is CASSRGGRSLHF. CDR3 DNA sequence: TGCGCCAGCAGCCGAGGAGGGCGGTCCCTCCACTTT. The chain joins TRBV5-1 to TRBJ1-6, with D uncertain. V lost 4 bases to trimming and J lost 14 bases, with 13 bases between them. The CDR3 covers 12 residues. Per the germline V gene, CDR1 is SGHRS and CDR2 is YFSETQ. Variable domain in full (rest from reference TRBV5-1 and TRBJ1-6): KAGVTQTPRYLIKTRGQQVTLSCSPISGHRSVSWYQQTPGQGLQFLFEYFSETQRNKGNFPGRFSGRQFSNSRSEMNVSTLELGDSALYLCASSRGGRSLHFGNGTRLTVT.

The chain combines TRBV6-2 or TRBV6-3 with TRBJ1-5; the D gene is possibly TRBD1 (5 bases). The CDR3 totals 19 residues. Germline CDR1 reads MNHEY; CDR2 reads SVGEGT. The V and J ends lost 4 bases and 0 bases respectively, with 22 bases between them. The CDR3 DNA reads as TGTGCCAGCAGTTCCCCCAGGGCCATGGGTACATATAGCAATCAGCCCCAGCATTTT. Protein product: CASSSPRAMGTYSNQPQHF.

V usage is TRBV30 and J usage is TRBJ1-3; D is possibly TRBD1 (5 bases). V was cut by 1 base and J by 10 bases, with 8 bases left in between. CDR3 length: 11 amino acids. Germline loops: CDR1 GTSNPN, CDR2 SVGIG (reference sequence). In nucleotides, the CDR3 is TGTGCCTGGAGTGCTCGGGGGACCATATATTTT. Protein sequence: CAWSARGTIYF.

CDR3 in amino acids: CASSRYRQGSTEAFF. In DNA, the CDR3 is TGTGCCAGCAGCCGATATCGGCAGGGGTCGACTGAAGCTTTCTTT. The gene calls are TRBV27 and TRBJ1-1; the D gene is possibly TRBD1 (6 bases). Trimming removed 6 bases from V and 5 bases from J, with 19 bases in between. CDR3 length: 15 residues. Germline lookup yields CDR1 MNHEY and CDR2 SMNVEV (reference sequence).

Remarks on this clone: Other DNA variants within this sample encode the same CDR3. The CDR3 region has the DNA TGTGCCACCAGAGGACAGGGTTGGTCCGGGGAGCTGTTTTTT. It encodes CATRGQGWSGELFF. The V call is TRBV24-1, the J call TRBJ2-2; 8 nucleotides align to TRBD1. The CDR3 is 14 amino acids. Trimming cost V 7 bases and J 6 bases; bases outside gene matches: 6. CDR1 KGHDR and CDR2 SFDVKD come from the germline V gene.

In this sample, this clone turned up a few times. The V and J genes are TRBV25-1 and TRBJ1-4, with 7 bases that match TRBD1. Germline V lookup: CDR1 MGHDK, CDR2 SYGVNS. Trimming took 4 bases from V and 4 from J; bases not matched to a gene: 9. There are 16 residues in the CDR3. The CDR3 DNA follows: TGTGCCAGCAGTGGCCCCCGGACAGGAAATAATGAAAAACTGTTTTTT. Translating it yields CASSGPRTGNNEKLFF.

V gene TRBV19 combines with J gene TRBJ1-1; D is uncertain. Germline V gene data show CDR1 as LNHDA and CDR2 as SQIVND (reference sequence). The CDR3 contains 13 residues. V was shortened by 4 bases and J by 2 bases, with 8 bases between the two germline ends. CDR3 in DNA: TGTGCCAGTAGTACAACACTAAACACTGAAGCTTTCTTT. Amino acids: CASSTTLNTEAFF.

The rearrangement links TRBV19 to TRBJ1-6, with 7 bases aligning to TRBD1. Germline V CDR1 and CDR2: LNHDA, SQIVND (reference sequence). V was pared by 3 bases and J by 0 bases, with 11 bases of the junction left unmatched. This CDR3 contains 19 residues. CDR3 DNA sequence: TGTGCCAGTAGTATCACACCATTCCGGGACAGCTCCTATAATTCACCCCTCCACTTT. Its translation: CASSITPFRDSSYNSPLHF. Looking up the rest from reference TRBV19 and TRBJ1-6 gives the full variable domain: DGGITQSPKYLFRKEGQNVTLSCEQNLNHDAMYWYRQDPGQGLRLIYYSQIVNDFQKGDIAEGYSVSREKKESFPLTVTSAQKNPTAFYLCASSITPFRDSSYNSPLHFGNGTRLTVT.

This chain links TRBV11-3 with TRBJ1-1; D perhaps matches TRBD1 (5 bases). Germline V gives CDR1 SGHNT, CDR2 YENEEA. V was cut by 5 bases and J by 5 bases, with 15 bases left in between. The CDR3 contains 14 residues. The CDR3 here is CASSPGTGVTEAFF. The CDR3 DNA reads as TGTGCCAGCAGCCCCGGGACGGGGGTTACTGAAGCTTTCTTT.

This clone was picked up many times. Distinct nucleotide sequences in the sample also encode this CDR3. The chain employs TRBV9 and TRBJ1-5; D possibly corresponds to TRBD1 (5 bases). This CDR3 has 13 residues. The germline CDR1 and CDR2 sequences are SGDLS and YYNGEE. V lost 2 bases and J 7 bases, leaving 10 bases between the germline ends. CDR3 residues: CASSVGGVQPQHF. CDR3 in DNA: TGTGCCAGCAGCGTGGGGGGTGTCCAGCCCCAGCATTTT.

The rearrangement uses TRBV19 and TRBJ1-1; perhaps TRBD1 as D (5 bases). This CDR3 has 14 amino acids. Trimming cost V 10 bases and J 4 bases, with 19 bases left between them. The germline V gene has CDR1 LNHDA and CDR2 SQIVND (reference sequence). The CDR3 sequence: CATGGLARLTEAFF. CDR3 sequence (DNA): TGTGCCACCGGGGGGTTAGCACGGCTCACTGAAGCTTTCTTT.

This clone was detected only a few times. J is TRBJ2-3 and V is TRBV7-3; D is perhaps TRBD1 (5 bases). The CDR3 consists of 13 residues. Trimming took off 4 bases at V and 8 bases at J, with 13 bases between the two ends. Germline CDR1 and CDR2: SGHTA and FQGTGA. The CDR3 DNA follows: TGTGCCAGCAGCTCGAAAGGGGCTCGTACGCAGTATTTT. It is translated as CASSSKGARTQYF.

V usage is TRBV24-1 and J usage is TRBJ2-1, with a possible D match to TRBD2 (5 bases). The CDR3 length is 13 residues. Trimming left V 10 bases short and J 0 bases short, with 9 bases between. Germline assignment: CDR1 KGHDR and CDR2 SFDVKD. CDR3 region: CATDSRSYNEQFF. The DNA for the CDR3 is TGTGCCACGGACTCCCGCTCCTACAATGAGCAGTTCTTC.

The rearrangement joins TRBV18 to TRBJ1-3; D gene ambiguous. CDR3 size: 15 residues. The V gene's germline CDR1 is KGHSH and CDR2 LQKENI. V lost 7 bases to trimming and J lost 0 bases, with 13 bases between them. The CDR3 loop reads CASYSQLVSGNTIYF. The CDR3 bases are TGTGCCAGCTATTCACAGCTGGTCTCTGGAAACACCATATATTTT. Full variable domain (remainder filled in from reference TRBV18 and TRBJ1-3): NAGVMQNPRHLVRRRGQEARLRCSPMKGHSHVYWYRQLPEEGLKFMVYLQKENIIDESGMPKERFSAEFPKEGPSILRIQQVVRGDSAAYFCASYSQLVSGNTIYFGEGSWLTVV.

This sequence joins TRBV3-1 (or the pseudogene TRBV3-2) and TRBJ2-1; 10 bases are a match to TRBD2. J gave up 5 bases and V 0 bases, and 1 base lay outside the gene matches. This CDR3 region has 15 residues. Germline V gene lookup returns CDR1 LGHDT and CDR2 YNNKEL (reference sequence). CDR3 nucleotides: TGTGCCAGCAGCCAAGAACTAGCGGGAAACAATGAGCAGTTCTTC. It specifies CASSQELAGNNEQFF.

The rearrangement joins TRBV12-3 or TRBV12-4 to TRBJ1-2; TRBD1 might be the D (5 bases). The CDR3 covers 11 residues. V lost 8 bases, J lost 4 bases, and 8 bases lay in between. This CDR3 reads CASLGGYGYTF. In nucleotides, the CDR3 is TGTGCCAGCCTCGGGGGCTATGGCTACACCTTC.

The CDR3 spells CAWSPGQGAYNEQFF. The CDR3 region has the DNA TGTGCCTGGAGCCCTGGACAGGGGGCCTACAATGAGCAGTTCTTC. The rearrangement uses TRBV30 and TRBJ2-1, with TRBD1 matching over 10 bases. The germline gives CDR1 GTSNPN, CDR2 SVGIG (reference sequence). V shed 3 bases and J 2 bases; nucleotides not matched to a gene: 4. The CDR3 is 15 residues long. Using reference TRBV30 and TRBJ2-1 for the parts outside the CDR3, the full variable domain is SQTIHQWPATLVQPVGSPLSLECTVEGTSNPNLYWYRQAAGRGLQLLFYSVGIGQISSEVPQNLSASRPQDRQFILSSKKLLLSDSGFYLCAWSPGQGAYNEQFFGPGTRLTVL.

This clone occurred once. CDR3 nucleotides: TGTGCCAGCAGCAATGGCGGCAACTATGGCTACACCTTC. This gives the protein CASSNGGNYGYTF. The J gene is TRBJ1-2, the V gene TRBV21-1. TRBV21-1 is described as a pseudogene. The CDR3 runs 13 residues.

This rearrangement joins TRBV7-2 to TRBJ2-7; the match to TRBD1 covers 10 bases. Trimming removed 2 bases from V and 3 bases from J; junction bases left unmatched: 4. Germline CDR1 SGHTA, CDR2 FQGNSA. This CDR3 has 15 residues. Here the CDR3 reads CASSLLGQGNYEQYV. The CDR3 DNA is TGTGCCAGCAGCTTATTGGGACAGGGGAACTACGAGCAGTACGTC.

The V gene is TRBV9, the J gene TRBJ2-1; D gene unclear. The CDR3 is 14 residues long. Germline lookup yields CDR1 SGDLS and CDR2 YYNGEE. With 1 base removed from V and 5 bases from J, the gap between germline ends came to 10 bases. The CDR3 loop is CASSVYTANNEQFF. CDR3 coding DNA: TGTGCCAGCAGCGTATATACAGCAAACAATGAGCAGTTCTTC. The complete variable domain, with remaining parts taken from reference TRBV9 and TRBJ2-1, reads DSGVTQTPKHLITATGQRVTLRCSPRSGDLSVYWYQQSLDQGLQFLIQYYNGEERAKGNILERFSAQQFPDLHSELNLSSLELGDSALYFCASSVYTANNEQFFGPGTRLTVL.

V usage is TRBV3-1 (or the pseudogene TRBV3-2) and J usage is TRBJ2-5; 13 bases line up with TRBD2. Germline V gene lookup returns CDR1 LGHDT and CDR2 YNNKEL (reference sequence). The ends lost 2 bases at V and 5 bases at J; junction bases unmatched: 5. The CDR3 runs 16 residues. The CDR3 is CASSQPRLAGGETQYF. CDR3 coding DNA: TGTGCCAGCAGCCAACCTCGACTAGCGGGAGGCGAGACCCAGTACTTC.

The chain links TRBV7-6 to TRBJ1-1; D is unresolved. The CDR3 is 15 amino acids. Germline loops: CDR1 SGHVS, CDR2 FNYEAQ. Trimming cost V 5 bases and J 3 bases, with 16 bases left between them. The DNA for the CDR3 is TGTGCCAGCAGCACATTCTCGGGTATTGACACTGAAGCTTTCTTT. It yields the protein CASSTFSGIDTEAFF. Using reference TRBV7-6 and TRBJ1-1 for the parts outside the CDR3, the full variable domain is GAGVSQSPRYKVTKRGQDVALRCDPISGHVSLYWYRQALGQGPEFLTYFNYEAQQDKSGLPNDRFSAERPEGSISTLTIQRTEQRDSAMYRCASSTFSGIDTEAFFGQGTRLTVV.